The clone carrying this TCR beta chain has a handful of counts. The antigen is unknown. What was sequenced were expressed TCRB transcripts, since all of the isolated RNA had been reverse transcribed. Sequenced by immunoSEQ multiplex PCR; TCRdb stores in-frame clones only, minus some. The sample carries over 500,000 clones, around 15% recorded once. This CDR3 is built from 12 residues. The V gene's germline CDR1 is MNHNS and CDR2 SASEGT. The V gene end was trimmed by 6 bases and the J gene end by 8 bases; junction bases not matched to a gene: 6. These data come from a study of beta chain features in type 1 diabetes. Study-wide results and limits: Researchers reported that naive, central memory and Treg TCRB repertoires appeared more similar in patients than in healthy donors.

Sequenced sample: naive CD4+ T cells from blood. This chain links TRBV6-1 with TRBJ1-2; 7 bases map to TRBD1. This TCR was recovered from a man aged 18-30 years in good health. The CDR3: CASRGTVLGYTF. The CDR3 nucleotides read TGTGCCAGCAGGGGGACAGTTTTAGGCTACACCTTC.